The 20 T cell receptor beta chains below come from one sample, sequenced in a study of CD8+ T cells in alopecia areata. Extraction of RNA preceded its reverse transcription into cDNA, which served as the sequencing template. The table came from immunoSEQ multiplex PCR; TCRdb's copy has only in-frame clones and leaves some out. The sample lists 75,000 to 80,000 clones, around 67% seen once, with around 22% in the top ten. As for treatment: oral pan-JAK inhibitor, 5-10 mg twice daily. The sample in question was CD8+ T cells sorted from blood, obtained at week 24, from a patient treated with tofacitinib. Receptors were obtained from a human donor with alopecia areata.

The count of this clone is one. This sequence joins TRBV5-6 and TRBJ2-5; D is ambiguous. The CDR3 is made up of 15 amino acids. Germline CDR1 is SGHDT and CDR2 is YYEEEE. The V gene lost 0 bases and the J gene lost 0 bases, with 9 bases spanning the gap. The CDR3 protein is CASSLVAEYQETQYF. For the CDR3, the DNA is TGTGCCAGCAGCTTGGTGGCAGAGTACCAAGAGACCCAGTACTTC.

The chain links TRBV5-1 to TRBJ2-7; 9 bases line up with TRBD1. CDR3 length equals 14 residues. The germline CDR1 and CDR2 sequences are SGHRS and YFSETQ. Trimming at V came to 5 bases and at J to 3 bases, leaving 6 bases not matched to a gene. CDR3 sequence (DNA): TGCGCCAGCAGACAAGACAGGGGGTACTACGAGCAGTACTTC. As protein: CASRQDRGYYEQYF.

The chain employs TRBV29-1 and TRBJ1-2; a weak D match, TRBD1 (6 bases). Germline-derived CDR1 and CDR2 are SQVTM and ANQGSEA. Trimming took 6 bases from V and 8 from J, leaving 22 bases between them. The CDR3 has 14 amino acids. The CDR3, as DNA: TGCAGCGTCCCAGGGGAGGGGCCCCTATGGGGCTACACCTTC. It translates to CSVPGEGPLWGYTF.

This clone came up a few times. The chain combines TRBV28 with TRBJ2-7, with TRBD1 matching over 8 bases. V shed 2 bases, J shed 4 bases, and the junction held 7 bases outside the gene matches. Germline CDR1 is MDHEN and CDR2 is SYDVKM. The CDR3 runs to 15 residues. CDR3 bases: TGTGCCAGCAGTTTACGACAGGGGAGTTATTACGAGCAGTACTTC. This translates into CASSLRQGSYYEQYF.

This clone was seen many times. The V call is TRBV6-1, the J call TRBJ2-7; D not resolved. Between the trimmed V and J ends, which lost 2 bases and 0 bases, there was a span of 11 bases. The CDR3 consists of 15 residues. Germline V lookup: CDR1 MNHNS, CDR2 SASEGT. The CDR3 sequence: CASSEIRTHSYEQYF. The CDR3 region has the DNA TGTGCCAGCAGTGAAATCCGGACCCACTCCTACGAGCAGTACTTC.

As concerns this clone: The sample has other DNA sequences that encode this CDR3 too. The rearrangement uses TRBV4-3 and TRBJ2-7; 10 positions match TRBD1. CDR1 and CDR2 (germline): LGHNA, YSLEER. There are 16 residues in the CDR3. The ends lost 2 bases at V and 2 bases at J; junction bases unmatched: 6. DNA for the CDR3: TGCGCCAGCAGCCAATCCGGGACAGGGGAAACCTACGAGCAGTACTTC. As protein: CASSQSGTGETYEQYF.

The chain joins TRBV6-5 to TRBJ2-1; tentatively, D is TRBD2 (6 bases). There are 16 residues in the CDR3. Trimming cost V 2 bases and J 2 bases, with 13 bases left between them. Germline values: CDR1 MNHEY, CDR2 SVGAGI. The CDR3 protein is CASSYGVAEPYNEQFF. The CDR3 DNA reads as TGTGCCAGCAGTTACGGGGTAGCGGAACCCTACAATGAGCAGTTCTTC.

The chain is built from TRBV23-1 and TRBJ2-3; TRBD1 aligns across 7 bases. TRBV23-1 is treated as an ORF (open reading frame) with a function not yet certain. The J segment lost 0 bases and the V segment lost 11 bases, leaving 5 bases of the junction unmatched. CDR3 length: 13 residues. In DNA, the CDR3 is TGCGCCGGGGGACAGAGCAGCACAGATACGCAGTATTTT. Protein sequence: CAGGQSSTDTQYF.

The V gene is TRBV7-9, the J gene TRBJ1-1, with a possible D match to TRBD1 (5 bases). The germline V gene encodes CDR1 SEHNR and CDR2 FQNEAQ (reference sequence). CDR3 length: 13 residues. Trimming removed 4 bases at V and 0 bases at J, with 6 bases between. The CDR3 sequence: CASSWDVNTEAFF. The CDR3 nucleotides read TGTGCCAGCAGCTGGGACGTGAACACTGAAGCTTTCTTT.

This chain uses TRBV11-2 with TRBJ1-1, with 7 nucleotides matching TRBD1. CDR3 length: 15 residues. Per germline, CDR1 SGHAT and CDR2 FQNNGV. V dropped 5 bases and J dropped 5; count of bases not matched to a gene: 11. For the CDR3, the DNA is TGTGCCAGCAGCCCTAGGGGGCAGGGCCGAACTGAAGCTTTCTTT. It specifies CASSPRGQGRTEAFF.

V and J are TRBV30 and TRBJ2-7; D may be TRBD2 (6 bases). Germline V gene data show CDR1 as GTSNPN and CDR2 as SVGIG (reference sequence). This CDR3 is built from 14 residues. V lost 0 bases, J lost 5 bases, and 14 bases lay in between. The CDR3 DNA is TGTGCCTGGAGTGTAGGAGCGGGTAACGACGAGCAGTACTTC. Protein: CAWSVGAGNDEQYF.

The chain couples TRBV7-7 to TRBJ2-7; D remains ambiguous. CDR3 length: 13 amino acids. Germline lookup yields CDR1 SSHAT and CDR2 FNYEAQ (reference sequence). Trimming cost V 8 bases and J 4 bases, with 15 bases left between them. The CDR3 loop is CASLVPDGYEQYF. The CDR3 coding sequence is TGTGCCAGCCTAGTCCCGGACGGGTACGAGCAGTACTTC.

The count of this clone is one. The chain employs TRBV13 and TRBJ2-5; TRBD2 aligns across 12 bases. The trim removed 5 bases at V and 0 bases at J, leaving 10 bases unmatched. Germline V gene sequence: CDR1 PRHDT, CDR2 FYEKMQ (reference sequence). The CDR3 is made up of 18 amino acids. This chain's CDR3 is CASSDKLAGGPYQETQYF. The CDR3 DNA is TGTGCCAGCAGCGATAAACTAGCGGGAGGCCCATACCAAGAGACCCAGTACTTC.

In this sample, this clone turned up many times. The V and J genes are TRBV7-2 and TRBJ2-7; D is unclear. This CDR3 has 15 residues. CDR1 and CDR2 (germline): SGHTA, FQGNSA. The germline V and J ends were trimmed by 4 bases and 2 bases, with 15 bases remaining between them. CDR3 nucleotide sequence: TGTGCCAGCAGCTATCCGGGCCTTCCCCCCTACGAGCAGTACTTC. The encoded protein is CASSYPGLPPYEQYF.

This chain links TRBV4-1 with TRBJ2-7, with 9 bases lining up with TRBD1. The V and J ends lost 3 bases and 6 bases, in that order; junction bases with no gene match: 6. Looked up from germline, CDR1 is MGHRA and CDR2 is YSYEKL. The CDR3 has 14 residues. In DNA, the CDR3 is TGCGCCAGCAGCCACCCGGGACAGGGAGGCGAGCAGTACTTC. It yields the protein CASSHPGQGGEQYF.

V is TRBV4-2 and J is TRBJ2-7; possibly TRBD1 for D (5 bases). Germline loops: CDR1 LGHNA, CDR2 YNFKEQ. The CDR3 extends over 15 amino acids. V dropped 0 bases and J dropped 2 bases, with 11 bases sitting between them. The CDR3 DNA sequence: TGTGCCAGCAGCCAAGATATCGGACATACCTACGAGCAGTACTTC. It encodes CASSQDIGHTYEQYF.

The V gene is TRBV30, the J gene TRBJ2-3, with D perhaps TRBD1 or TRBD2 (5 bases each). Germline V CDR1 and CDR2: GTSNPN, SVGIG (reference sequence). The V end lost 1 base, the J end lost 4 bases, and 12 bases lay between the germline ends. This CDR3 contains 14 residues. Here the CDR3 reads CAWSDGGSADTQYF. In DNA form, the CDR3 reads TGTGCCTGGAGTGATGGGGGATCGGCAGATACGCAGTATTTT.

The V call is TRBV28, the J call TRBJ1-5, with D possibly matching TRBD1 (5 bases). The CDR3 length is 14 residues. Germline loops: CDR1 MDHEN, CDR2 SYDVKM. Deletions cut 8 bases from V and 0 bases from J, with 11 bases between. This CDR3 reads CASGAVDSNQPQHF. CDR3 nucleotide sequence: TGTGCCAGCGGGGCGGTCGATAGCAATCAGCCCCAGCATTTT.

J is TRBJ2-7 and V is TRBV4-1; no clear D gene. CDR3 length: 14 residues. V dropped 0 bases and J dropped 6 bases, with 12 bases sitting between them. Germline CDR1 and CDR2: MGHRA and YSYEKL. The CDR3 DNA reads TGCGCCAGCAGCCAAGAAGGGTCCACCATCGAGCAGTACTTC. As protein: CASSQEGSTIEQYF.

The sample holds one count of this clone. The V call is TRBV25-1, the J call TRBJ2-1, with no clear D. The V and J ends lost 2 bases and 5 bases respectively, with 7 bases between them. The CDR3 has 13 residues. Germline CDR1 reads MGHDK; CDR2 reads SYGVNS. The CDR3 nucleotides read TGTGCCAGCAGTGAACTTAGTGACAATGAGCAGTTCTTC. Translating it yields CASSELSDNEQFF.